This T cell receptor (beta chain) stems from a study of neurological immune-mediated disorders. Study observations and caveats: CDR3 amino acid sequences found in expanded clones were never shared across subjects, suggesting private repertoires in all groups.

Regarding time point: longitudinal time-point 1 (baseline). This clonotype was counted at least ten times. Its antigen is unknown. TCRdb called the 5' RACE reads again in MiXCR, with one record for every CDR3 protein. The table lists 55,000 to 65,000 distinct CDR3 sequences, roughly a tenth of them singletons. Germline CDR1 SGHRS, CDR2 YFSETQ. Deletions cut 0 bases from V and 2 bases from J, with 11 bases between. The CDR3 sequence is 15 residues long. The receptor was isolated from a male donor with HTLV-1-associated myelopathy (HAM/TSP). Sequences were obtained from PBMCs. The chain combines TRBV5-1 with TRBJ2-5; no clear D. The CDR3 protein is CASSLVPLIQETQYF. In DNA form, the CDR3 reads TGCGCCAGCAGCTTGGTTCCACTTATACAAGAGACCCAGTACTTC.